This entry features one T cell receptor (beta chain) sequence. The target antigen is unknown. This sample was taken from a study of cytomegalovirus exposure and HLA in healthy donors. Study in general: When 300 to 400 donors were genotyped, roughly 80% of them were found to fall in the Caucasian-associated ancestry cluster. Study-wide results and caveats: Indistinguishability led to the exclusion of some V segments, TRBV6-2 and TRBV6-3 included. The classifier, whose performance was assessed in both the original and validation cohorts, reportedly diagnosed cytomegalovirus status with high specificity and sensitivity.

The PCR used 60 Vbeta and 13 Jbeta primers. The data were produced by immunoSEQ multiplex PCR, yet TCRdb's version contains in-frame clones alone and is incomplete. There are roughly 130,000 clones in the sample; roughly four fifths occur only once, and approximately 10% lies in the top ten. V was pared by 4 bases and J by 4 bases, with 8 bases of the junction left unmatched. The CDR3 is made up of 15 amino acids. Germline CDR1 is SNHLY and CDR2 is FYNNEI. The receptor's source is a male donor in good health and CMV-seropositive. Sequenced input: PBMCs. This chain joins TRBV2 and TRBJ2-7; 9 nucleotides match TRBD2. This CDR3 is CASSVRLAGTYEQYF. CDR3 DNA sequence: TGTGCCAGCAGTGTTAGGCTAGCGGGGACATACGAGCAGTACTTC.